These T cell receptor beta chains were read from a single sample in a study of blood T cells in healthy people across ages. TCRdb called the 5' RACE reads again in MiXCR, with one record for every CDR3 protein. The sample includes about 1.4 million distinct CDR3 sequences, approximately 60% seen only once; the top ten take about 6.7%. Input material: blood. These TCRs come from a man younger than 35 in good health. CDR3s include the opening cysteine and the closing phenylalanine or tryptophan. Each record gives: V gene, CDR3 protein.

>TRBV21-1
CASSNWSGGNDYEQYF
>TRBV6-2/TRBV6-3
CASSWPGGLVEAFF
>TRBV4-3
CASSHFGSAQYF
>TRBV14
CASSQESLGAGHFLGYTF
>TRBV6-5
CATRTAQETQYF
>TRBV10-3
CAISNRDRGTDTQYF
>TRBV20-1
CSAAIGNTEAFF
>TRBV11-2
CASSAGLSGANVLTF
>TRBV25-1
CASSKRQGKGETQYF
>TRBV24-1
CATSDLSEDGTDTQYF
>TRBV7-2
CASSLGTFGGLFF
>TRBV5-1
CASSLQGWAGELFF
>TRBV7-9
CASSLYSRGKETQYF
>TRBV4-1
CASSQDPGSIEQYF
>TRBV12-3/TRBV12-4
CASSLEVLGQHGYTF
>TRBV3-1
CASSHIGPNTEAFF
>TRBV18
CASSPRGTVSETQYF
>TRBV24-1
CATSDLMGQGTDTQYF
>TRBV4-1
CASSQILKHSPLHF
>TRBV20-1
CSAATAYEQYF
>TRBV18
CASSPWREGTYTQYF
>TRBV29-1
CSVEDRFKTRNIYEQYF
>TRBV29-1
CSVEDQGEKLFF
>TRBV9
CASSVVRGAYTEAFF
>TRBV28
CASSSAPRGNAEAFF
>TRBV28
CASDLGGRQPQHF
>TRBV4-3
CASSPTQGRGGKLFF
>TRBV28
CASSLGGALTDTQYF
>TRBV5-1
CASRSSGNEQFF
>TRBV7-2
CASSASSGLARADTQYF